The present T cell receptor (beta chain) was sequenced within a study of T cells after yellow fever vaccination. Looking at the study overall: For low cell numbers, libraries were made with SMART-Seq v4 Ultra Low Input.

Germline CDR1 LGHNA, CDR2 YSLEER. The CDR3 spans 14 residues. Trimming left V 0 bases short and J 4 bases short, with 9 bases between. The study's findings and limits: From the bulk population, abundant clonotypes could contaminate and appear within FACS-sorted repertoires. Boosting was followed by the reappearance of most primary-vaccination clones (roughly 95% CD4, around 90% CD8).

5'RACE template switching produced TCR cDNA carrying a universal primer site and UMIs. TCRdb reanalysed the 5' RACE reads using MiXCR and keeps one entry per CDR3 protein. The profile shows a few hundred thousand distinct CDR3 sequences, about 4% of them singletons. This clonotype was seen a handful of times. No antigen is known for it. The sequencing used PBMCs, collected 5 days after the yellow fever booster vaccination. This clonotype was obtained from a man between 18 and 29 years old who received the YFV17D yellow fever vaccine. V and J are TRBV4-3 and TRBJ1-2; D gene uncertain. This CDR3 is CASSQDPGTYGYTF. The CDR3, as DNA: TGCGCCAGCAGCCAAGATCCGGGCACCTATGGCTACACCTTC.